This entry concerns a single TCR beta chain. No antigen is known for it. Germline trimming cut 1 base from V and 0 bases from J; bases unmatched to any gene: 5. The CDR3 is made up of 17 amino acids. Germline loops: CDR1 LGHDT, CDR2 YNNKEL (reference sequence). The source of the sample is a study of Ad26.COV2.S vaccination and SARS-CoV-2 variants. Treatment: 15 to 20 received Ad26.COV2.S at low or high dose, single or two shots; 5 received placebo; per-sample allocation not given. Day 63 after the first injection of vaccine or placebo was the sampling time. This vaccine is an Ad26 vector that expresses the Wuhan-strain SARS-CoV-2 spike. Points from the study as a whole: Vaccine and placebo groups showed comparable non-spike TCR breadth. The placebo group had lower spike-specific TCR breadth than the vaccine recipients did.

Measured with immunoSEQ multiplex PCR; TCRdb has only the in-frame clones, and not every one. The sample comprises roughly 700,000 clones, 70% to 90% of which are singletons, and nearly 1.5% rests with the top ten. The sequencing used peripheral blood, collected in a trial of Ad26.COV2.S vaccine versus placebo. The V gene is TRBV3-1 (or the pseudogene TRBV3-2), the J gene TRBJ2-4; 8 nucleotides agree with TRBD1. The clonotype originates from a person aged 18-60 years who received the Ad26.COV2.S COVID-19 vaccine or a placebo. The CDR3 bases are TGTGCCAGCAGCCAAGCGGGGACAGGTCTAGCCAAAAACATTCAGTACTTC. It specifies CASSQAGTGLAKNIQYF.